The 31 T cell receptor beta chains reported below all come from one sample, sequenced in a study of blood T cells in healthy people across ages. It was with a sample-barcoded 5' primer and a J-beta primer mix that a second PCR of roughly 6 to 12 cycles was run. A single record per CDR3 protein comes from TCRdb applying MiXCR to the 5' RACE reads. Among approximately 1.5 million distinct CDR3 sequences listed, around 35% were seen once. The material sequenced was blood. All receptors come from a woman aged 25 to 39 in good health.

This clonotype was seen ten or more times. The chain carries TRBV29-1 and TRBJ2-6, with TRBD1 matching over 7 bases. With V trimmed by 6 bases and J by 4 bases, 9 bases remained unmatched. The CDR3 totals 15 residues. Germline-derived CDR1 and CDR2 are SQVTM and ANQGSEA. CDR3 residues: CSVGDSPGGANVLTF. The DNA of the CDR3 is TGCAGCGTCGGGGACAGCCCTGGAGGGGCCAACGTCCTGACTTTC. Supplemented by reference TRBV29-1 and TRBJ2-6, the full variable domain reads SAVISQKPSRDICQRGTSLTIQCQVDSQVTMMFWYRQQPGQSLTLIATANQGSEATYESGFVIDKFPISRPNLTFSTLTVSNMSPEDSSIYLCSVGDSPGGANVLTFGAGSRLTVL.

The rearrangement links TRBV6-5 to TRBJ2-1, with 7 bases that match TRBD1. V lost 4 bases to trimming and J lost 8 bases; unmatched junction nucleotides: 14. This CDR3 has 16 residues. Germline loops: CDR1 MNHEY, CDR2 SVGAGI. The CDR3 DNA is TGTGCCAGCAGTTTCACGGTACCAACAGGGGCTCATGAGCAGTTCTTC. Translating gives CASSFTVPTGAHEQFF.

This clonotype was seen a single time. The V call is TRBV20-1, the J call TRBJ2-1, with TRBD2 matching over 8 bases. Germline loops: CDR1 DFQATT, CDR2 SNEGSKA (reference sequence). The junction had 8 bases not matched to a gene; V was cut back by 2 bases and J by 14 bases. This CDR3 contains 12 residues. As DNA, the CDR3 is TGCAGTGCTAGACCGGGGGCGGGGGGCAAGTTCTTC. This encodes CSARPGAGGKFF.

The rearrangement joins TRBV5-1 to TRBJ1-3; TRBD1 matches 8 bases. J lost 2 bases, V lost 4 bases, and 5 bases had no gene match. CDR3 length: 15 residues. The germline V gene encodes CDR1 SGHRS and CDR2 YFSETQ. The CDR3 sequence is CASSRTGTTGNTIYF. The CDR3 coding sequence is TGCGCCAGCAGCCGGACAGGGACAACTGGAAACACCATATATTTT. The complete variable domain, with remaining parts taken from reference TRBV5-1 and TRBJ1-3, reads KAGVTQTPRYLIKTRGQQVTLSCSPISGHRSVSWYQQTPGQGLQFLFEYFSETQRNKGNFPGRFSGRQFSNSRSEMNVSTLELGDSALYLCASSRTGTTGNTIYFGEGSWLTVV.

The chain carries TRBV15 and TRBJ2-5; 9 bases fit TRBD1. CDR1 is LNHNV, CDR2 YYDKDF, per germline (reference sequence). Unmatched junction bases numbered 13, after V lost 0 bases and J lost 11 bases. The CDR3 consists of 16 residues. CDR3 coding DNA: TGTGCCACCAGCAGAGAAACAACCGGGACAGGGAATGAGCAGTACTTC. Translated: CATSRETTGTGNEQYF.

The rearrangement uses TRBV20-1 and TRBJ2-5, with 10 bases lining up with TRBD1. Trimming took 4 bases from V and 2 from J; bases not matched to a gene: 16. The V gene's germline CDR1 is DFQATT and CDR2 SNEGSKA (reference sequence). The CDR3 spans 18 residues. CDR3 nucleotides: TGCAGTGCTATCGGACACGCCGGGACAGGGGTTCGGCAAGAGACCCAGTACTTC. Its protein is CSAIGHAGTGVRQETQYF.

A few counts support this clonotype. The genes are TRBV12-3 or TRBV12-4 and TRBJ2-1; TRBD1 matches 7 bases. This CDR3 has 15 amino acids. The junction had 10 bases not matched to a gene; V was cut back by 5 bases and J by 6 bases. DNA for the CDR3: TGTGCCAGCAGTCCAAGGGGGCATGCTCTCAATGAGCAGTTCTTC. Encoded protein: CASSPRGHALNEQFF.

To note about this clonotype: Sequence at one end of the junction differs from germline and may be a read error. In DNA form, the CDR3 reads TGTGCCAGCAGCGTAGCGAGCGGGGGGGCGAGGGAGACCCAGTACTTC. Translating gives CASSVASGGARETQYF. The chain links TRBV7-9 to TRBJ2-7, with 10 nucleotides matching TRBD2. The J call may be wrong; the DNA end is better matched by TRBJ2-5. Germline loops: CDR1 SEHNR, CDR2 FQNEAQ (reference sequence). This CDR3 is 16 amino acids long.

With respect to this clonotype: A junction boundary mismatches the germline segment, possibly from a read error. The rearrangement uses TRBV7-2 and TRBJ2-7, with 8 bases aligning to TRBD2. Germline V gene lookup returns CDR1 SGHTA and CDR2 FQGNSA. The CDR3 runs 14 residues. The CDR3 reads CVSSPGTRNYEQYF. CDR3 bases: TGTGTCAGCAGCCCCGGGACTAGGAACTACGAGCAGTACTTC.

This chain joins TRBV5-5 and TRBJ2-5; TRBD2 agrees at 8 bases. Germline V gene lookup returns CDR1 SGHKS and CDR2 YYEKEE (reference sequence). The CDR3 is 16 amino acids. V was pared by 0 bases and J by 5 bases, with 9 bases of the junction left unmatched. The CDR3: CASSLGRAGVWETQYF. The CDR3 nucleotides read TGTGCCAGCAGCTTGGGACGAGCGGGAGTCTGGGAGACCCAGTACTTC.

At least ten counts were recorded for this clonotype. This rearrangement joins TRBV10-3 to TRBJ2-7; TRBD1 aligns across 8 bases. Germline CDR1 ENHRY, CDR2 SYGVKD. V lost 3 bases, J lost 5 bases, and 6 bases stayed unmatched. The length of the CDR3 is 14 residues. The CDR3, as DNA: TGTGCCATCAGTGAAAGACAGGGGCTGGACGAGCAGTACTTC. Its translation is CAISERQGLDEQYF.

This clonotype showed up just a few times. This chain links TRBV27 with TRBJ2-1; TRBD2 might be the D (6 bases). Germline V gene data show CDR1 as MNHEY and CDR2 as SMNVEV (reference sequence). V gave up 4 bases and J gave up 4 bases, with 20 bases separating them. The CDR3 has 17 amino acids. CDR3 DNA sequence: TGTGCCAGCAGTTCAGCTAGCGAGACAATGGGATACAATGAGCAGTTCTTC. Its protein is CASSSASETMGYNEQFF.

CDR3 in amino acids: CASSSEAGGQPQHF. Here the CDR3 DNA reads TGTGCCAGCAGTTCAGAGGCAGGCGGGCAGCCCCAGCATTTT. The genes are TRBV2 and TRBJ1-5, with unresolved D. This CDR3 has 14 amino acids. Germline CDR1 and CDR2: SNHLY and FYNNEI. V gave up 5 bases and J gave up 7 bases, with 15 bases separating them.

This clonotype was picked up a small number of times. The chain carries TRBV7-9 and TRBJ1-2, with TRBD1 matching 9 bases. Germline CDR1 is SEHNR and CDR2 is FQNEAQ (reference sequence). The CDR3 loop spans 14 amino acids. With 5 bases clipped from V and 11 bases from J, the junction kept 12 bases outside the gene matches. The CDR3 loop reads CASSHTGQGLGYTF. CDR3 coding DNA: TGTGCCAGCAGCCACACAGGACAGGGGCTGGGGTACACCTTC.

The CDR3 region has the DNA TGTGCCAGCAGTGGGGAACTGCACAGGGGGCCCTCCTTGGGCTCCTATAATTCACCCCTCCACTTT. This encodes CASSGELHRGPSLGSYNSPLHF. The chain couples TRBV6-1 to TRBJ1-6; the match to TRBD1 covers 9 bases. V dropped 4 bases and J dropped 0; count of bases not matched to a gene: 19. CDR3 length: 22 amino acids. The germline V gene has CDR1 MNHNS and CDR2 SASEGT.

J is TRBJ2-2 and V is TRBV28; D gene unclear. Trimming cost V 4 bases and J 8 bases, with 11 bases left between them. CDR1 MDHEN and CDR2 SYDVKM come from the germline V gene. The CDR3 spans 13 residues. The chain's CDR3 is CASSSPIRGELFF. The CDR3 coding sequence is TGTGCCAGCAGTTCTCCAATAAGGGGGGAGCTGTTTTTT.

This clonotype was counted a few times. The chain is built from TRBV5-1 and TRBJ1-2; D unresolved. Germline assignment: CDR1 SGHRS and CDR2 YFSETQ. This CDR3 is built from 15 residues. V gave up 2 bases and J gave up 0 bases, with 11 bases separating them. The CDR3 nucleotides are TGCGCCAGCAGCTTCCGACCCATAGCTAACTATGGCTACACCTTC. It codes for CASSFRPIANYGYTF.

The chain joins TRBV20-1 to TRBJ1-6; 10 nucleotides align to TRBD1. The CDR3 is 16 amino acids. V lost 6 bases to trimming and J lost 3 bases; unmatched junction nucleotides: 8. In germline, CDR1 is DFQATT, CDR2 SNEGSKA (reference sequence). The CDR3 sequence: CSAVPGQGLYNSPLHF. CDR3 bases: TGCAGTGCGGTGCCGGGACAGGGGCTCTATAATTCACCCCTCCACTTT.

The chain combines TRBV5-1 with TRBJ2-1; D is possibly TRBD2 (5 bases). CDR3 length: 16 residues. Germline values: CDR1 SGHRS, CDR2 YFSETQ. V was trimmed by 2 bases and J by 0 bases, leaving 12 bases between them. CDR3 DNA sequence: TGCGCCAGCAGCTTCAACTATCGGGGCTCCTACAATGAGCAGTTCTTC. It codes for CASSFNYRGSYNEQFF.

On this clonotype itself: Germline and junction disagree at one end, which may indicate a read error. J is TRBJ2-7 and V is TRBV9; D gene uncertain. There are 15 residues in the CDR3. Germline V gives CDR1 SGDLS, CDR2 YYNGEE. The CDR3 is CVSSVDTGLHDEQYF. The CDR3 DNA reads TGTGTCAGCAGCGTAGATACGGGTCTTCATGACGAGCAGTACTTC.

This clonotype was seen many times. CDR3 bases: TGCAGTGCTAGACCGGATCGGGAGTACGGCACAGATACGCAGTATTTT. Translated, it gives CSARPDREYGTDTQYF. The chain recombines TRBV20-1 with TRBJ2-3; possibly TRBD2 for D (6 bases). CDR1 and CDR2 from the germline V gene are DFQATT and SNEGSKA (reference sequence). The CDR3 totals 16 residues. Trimming cost V 2 bases and J 1 base, with 16 bases left between them.

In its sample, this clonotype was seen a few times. For the CDR3, the DNA is TGTGCCACCCAGGGAACTAGCGGGGGGGCTTTGGAGACCCAGTACTTC. This encodes CATQGTSGGALETQYF. This chain uses TRBV3-1 with TRBJ2-7; 13 bases are a match to TRBD2. The J call may be incorrect, as the DNA end agrees better with TRBJ2-5. From germline, CDR1 is LGHDT and CDR2 YNNKEL (reference sequence). This CDR3 has 16 amino acids.

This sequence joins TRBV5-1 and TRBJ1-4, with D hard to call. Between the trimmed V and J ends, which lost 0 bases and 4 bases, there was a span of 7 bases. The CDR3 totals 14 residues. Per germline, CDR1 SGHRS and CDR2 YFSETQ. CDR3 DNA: TGCGCCAGCAGCTTGGAGCTGAATAATGAAAAACTGTTTTTT. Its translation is CASSLELNNEKLFF.

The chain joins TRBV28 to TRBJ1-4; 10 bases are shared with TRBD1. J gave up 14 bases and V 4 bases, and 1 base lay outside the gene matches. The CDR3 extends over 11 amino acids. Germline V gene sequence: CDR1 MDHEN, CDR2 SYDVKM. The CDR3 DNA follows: TGTGCCAGCAGTTCGGACAGGGGGCTGTTTTTT. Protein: CASSSDRGLFF.

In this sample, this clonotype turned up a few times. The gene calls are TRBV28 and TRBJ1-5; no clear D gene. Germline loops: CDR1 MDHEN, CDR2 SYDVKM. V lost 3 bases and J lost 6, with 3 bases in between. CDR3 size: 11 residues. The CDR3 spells CASSFPQPQHF. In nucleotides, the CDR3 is TGTGCCAGCAGTTTTCCTCAGCCCCAGCATTTT.

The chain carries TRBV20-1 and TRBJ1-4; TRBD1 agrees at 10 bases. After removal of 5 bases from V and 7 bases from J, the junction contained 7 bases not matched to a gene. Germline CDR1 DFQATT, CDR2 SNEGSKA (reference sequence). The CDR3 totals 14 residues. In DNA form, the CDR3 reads TGCAGTGCTTCTGCCGGGACAGGGGTTGAAAAACTGTTTTTT. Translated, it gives CSASAGTGVEKLFF.

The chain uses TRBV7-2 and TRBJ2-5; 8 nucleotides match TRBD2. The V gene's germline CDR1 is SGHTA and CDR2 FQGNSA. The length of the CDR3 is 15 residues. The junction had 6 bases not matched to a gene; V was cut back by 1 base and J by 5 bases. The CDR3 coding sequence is TGTGCCAGCAGCTTAGGCGTTAGCGGGGTGGAGACCCAGTACTTC. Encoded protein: CASSLGVSGVETQYF.

Here the CDR3 reads CASSWRSNQPQHF. Here the CDR3 DNA reads TGTGCCAGCAGTTGGCGGAGCAATCAGCCCCAGCATTTT. This chain links TRBV12-3 or TRBV12-4 with TRBJ1-5; D is ambiguous. This CDR3 has 13 residues. V lost 4 bases to trimming and J lost 1 base, with 5 bases between them.

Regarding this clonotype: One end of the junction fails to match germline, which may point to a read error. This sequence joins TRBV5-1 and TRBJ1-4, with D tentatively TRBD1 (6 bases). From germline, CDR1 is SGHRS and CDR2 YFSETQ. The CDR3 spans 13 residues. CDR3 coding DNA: TGCGCCAGCAATCGTACAGGGATTGAAAAACGGTTTTTT. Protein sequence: CASNRTGIEKRFF.

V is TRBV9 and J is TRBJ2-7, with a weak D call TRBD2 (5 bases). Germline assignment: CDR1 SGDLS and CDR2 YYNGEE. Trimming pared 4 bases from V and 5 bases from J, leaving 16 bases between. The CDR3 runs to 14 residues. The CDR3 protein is CASSLDGVRNEQYF. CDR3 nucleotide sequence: TGTGCCAGCAGCCTTGACGGGGTCCGGAACGAGCAGTACTTC.

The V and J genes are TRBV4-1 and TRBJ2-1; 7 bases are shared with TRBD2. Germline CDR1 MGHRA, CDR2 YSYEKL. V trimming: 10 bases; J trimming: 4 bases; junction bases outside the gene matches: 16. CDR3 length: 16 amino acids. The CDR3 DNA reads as TGCGCCATCGGGAGGACCCCCTGGGATACTTACAATGAGCAGTTCTTC. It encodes CAIGRTPWDTYNEQFF.